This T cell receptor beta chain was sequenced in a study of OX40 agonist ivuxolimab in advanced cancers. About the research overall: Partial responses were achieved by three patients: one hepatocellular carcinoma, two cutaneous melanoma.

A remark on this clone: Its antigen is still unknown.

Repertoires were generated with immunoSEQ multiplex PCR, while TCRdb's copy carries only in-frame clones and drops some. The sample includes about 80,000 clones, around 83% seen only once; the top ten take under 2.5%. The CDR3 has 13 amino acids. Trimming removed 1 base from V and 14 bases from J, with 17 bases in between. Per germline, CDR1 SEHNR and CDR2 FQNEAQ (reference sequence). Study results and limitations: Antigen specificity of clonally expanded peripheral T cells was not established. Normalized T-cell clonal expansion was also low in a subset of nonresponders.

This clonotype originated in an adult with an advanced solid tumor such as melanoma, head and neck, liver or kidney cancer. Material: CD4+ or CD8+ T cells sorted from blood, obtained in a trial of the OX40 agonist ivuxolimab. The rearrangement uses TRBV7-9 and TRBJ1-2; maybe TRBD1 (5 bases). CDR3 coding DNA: TGTGCCAGCAGCTTAGGTCAGGGAGCTCAGCGTACCTTC. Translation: CASSLGQGAQRTF.